This is a list of T cell receptor beta chains from one sample in a study of T-cell reconstitution after alpha-beta-depleted transplantation in children. Each CDR3 protein gets one entry after TCRdb re-called the PCR reads with MiXCR. This sample has around 370,000 distinct CDR3 sequences, with around 10% found just once. The sequenced sample was PBMCs from the stem cell graft donor, obtained from the stem cell graft. Every receptor here comes from a human donor who donated a stem cell graft to a child with acute lymphoblastic leukemia. CDR3s include the opening cysteine and the closing phenylalanine or tryptophan. D genes are given only for firm matches. Size values are once, few and many counts, or a class for expanded clones, and some rows have none.

V gene: TRBV7-9; J gene: TRBJ1-5; clone size: few; D gene: .; CDR3 protein: CASGEQGNQPQHF; CDR3 DNA: TGTGCCAGCGGAGAGCAGGGCAATCAGCCCCAGCATTTT
V gene: TRBV10-2; J gene: TRBJ2-3; clone size: many; D gene: .; CDR3 protein: CASSERSASTDTQYF; CDR3 DNA: TGCGCCAGCAGTGAGAGGAGTGCTAGCACAGATACGCAGTATTTT
V gene: TRBV7-9; J gene: TRBJ2-7; clone size: few; D gene: TRBD2; CDR3 protein: CASSPGLAGPRDEQYF; CDR3 DNA: TGTGCCAGCAGCCCGGGACTAGCGGGACCTCGAGACGAGCAGTACTTC
V gene: TRBV12-3/TRBV12-4; J gene: TRBJ2-7; clone size: few; D gene: .; CDR3 protein: CASSFADRYEQYF; CDR3 DNA: TGTGCCAGCAGTTTTGCCGACCGTTACGAGCAGTACTTC
V gene: TRBV27; J gene: TRBJ2-7; clone size: few; D gene: TRBD1; CDR3 protein: CASRVTGTGAYEQYF; CDR3 DNA: TGTGCCAGCAGAGTAACCGGGACAGGGGCCTACGAGCAGTACTTC
V gene: TRBV28; J gene: TRBJ2-5; clone size: .; D gene: .; CDR3 protein: CASTSWGGEQETQYF; CDR3 DNA: TGTGCCAGCACCTCGTGGGGAGGCGAACAAGAGACCCAGTACTTC
V gene: TRBV20-1; J gene: TRBJ2-7; clone size: many; D gene: .; CDR3 protein: CSAVDRAYEQYF; CDR3 DNA: TGCAGTGCTGTGGACCGGGCCTACGAGCAGTACTTC
V gene: TRBV4-1; J gene: TRBJ1-2; clone size: .; D gene: .; CDR3 protein: CASSQPLAGSEEGYTF; CDR3 DNA: TGCGCCAGCAGCCAACCCCTGGCCGGGAGCGAGGAAGGCTACACCTTC
V gene: TRBV20-1; J gene: TRBJ2-7; clone size: .; D gene: .; CDR3 protein: CSASGAVYEQYF; CDR3 DNA: TGCAGTGCTAGTGGCGCTGTTTACGAGCAGTACTTC
V gene: TRBV13; J gene: TRBJ2-7; clone size: few; D gene: TRBD1; CDR3 protein: CASSPRDRAGYEQYF; CDR3 DNA: TGTGCCAGCAGCCCCCGGGACAGGGCCGGTTACGAGCAGTACTTC
V gene: TRBV25-1; J gene: TRBJ2-2; clone size: few; D gene: .; CDR3 protein: CASSESRTGNTGELFF; CDR3 DNA: TGTGCCAGCAGTGAATCCCGGACGGGGAACACCGGGGAGCTGTTTTTT
V gene: TRBV5-1; J gene: TRBJ1-2; clone size: many; D gene: .; CDR3 protein: CASSLEGRGDYGYTF; CDR3 DNA: TGCGCCAGCAGCTTGGAGGGGAGGGGTGACTATGGCTACACCTTC
V gene: TRBV3-1; J gene: TRBJ2-4; clone size: .; D gene: .; CDR3 protein: CASSQGSVGSIQYF; CDR3 DNA: TGTGCCAGCAGCCAAGGGAGCGTGGGGAGCATTCAGTACTTC
V gene: TRBV5-1; J gene: TRBJ2-7; clone size: many; D gene: .; CDR3 protein: CASKGDEQYF; CDR3 DNA: TGCGCCAGCAAAGGAGACGAGCAGTACTTC
V gene: TRBV12-3/TRBV12-4; J gene: TRBJ1-1; clone size: .; D gene: TRBD1; CDR3 protein: CASSPTTGGNTEAFF; CDR3 DNA: TGTGCCAGCAGTCCAACGACAGGGGGGAACACTGAAGCTTTCTTT
V gene: TRBV7-9; J gene: TRBJ1-2; clone size: once; D gene: .; CDR3 protein: CASSFPGTPKYGYTF; CDR3 DNA: TGTGCCAGCAGCTTCCCGGGGACGCCCAAGTATGGCTACACCTTC
V gene: TRBV5-1; J gene: TRBJ2-7; clone size: .; D gene: TRBD1; CDR3 protein: CASSTDRDYEQYF; CDR3 DNA: TGCGCCAGCAGCACGGACAGGGACTACGAGCAGTACTTC
V gene: TRBV5-1; J gene: TRBJ2-1; clone size: few; D gene: TRBD2; CDR3 protein: CASSPGTSSDNEQFF; CDR3 DNA: TGCGCCAGCTCCCCCGGGACTAGCAGTGACAATGAGCAGTTCTTC
V gene: TRBV7-9; J gene: TRBJ2-6; clone size: many; D gene: .; CDR3 protein: CASSFLHSSGANVLTF; CDR3 DNA: TGTGCCAGCAGCTTCCTACACAGCTCTGGGGCCAACGTCCTGACTTTC
V gene: TRBV7-9; J gene: TRBJ2-4; clone size: few; D gene: TRBD1; CDR3 protein: CASSSILTGAANIQYF; CDR3 DNA: TGTGCCAGCAGCTCGATTCTCACAGGGGCGGCAAACATTCAGTACTTC
V gene: TRBV7-2; J gene: TRBJ2-7; clone size: .; D gene: .; CDR3 protein: CASSLQRLQGRPLYEQYF; CDR3 DNA: TGTGCCAGCAGCTTACAACGGCTCCAGGGGAGGCCCCTCTACGAGCAGTACTTC
V gene: TRBV5-1; J gene: TRBJ2-3; clone size: few; D gene: TRBD2; CDR3 protein: CASSLETSGRMGTDTQYF; CDR3 DNA: TGCGCCAGCAGCTTGGAAACTAGCGGGAGAATGGGGACAGATACGCAGTATTTT
V gene: TRBV7-2; J gene: TRBJ2-5; clone size: many; D gene: .; CDR3 protein: CASRSSGETQYF; CDR3 DNA: TGTGCCAGCCGAAGCTCTGGAGAGACCCAGTACTTC
V gene: TRBV5-1; J gene: TRBJ2-7; clone size: few; D gene: .; CDR3 protein: CASSTAGMPNHEQYF; CDR3 DNA: TGCGCCAGCAGCACCGCCGGGATGCCGAACCACGAGCAGTACTTC
V gene: TRBV6-5; J gene: TRBJ2-1; clone size: .; D gene: TRBD2; CDR3 protein: CASSYSLAGDNEQFF; CDR3 DNA: TGTGCCAGCAGTTACTCACTAGCGGGAGACAATGAGCAGTTCTTC
V gene: TRBV11-1; J gene: TRBJ2-1; clone size: few; D gene: TRBD2; CDR3 protein: CASSRLAGDSPSANEQFF; CDR3 DNA: TGTGCCAGCAGCCGACTAGCGGGAGATTCCCCCTCAGCCAATGAGCAGTTCTTC
V gene: TRBV20-1; J gene: TRBJ2-3; clone size: many; D gene: .; CDR3 protein: CSASLGSTQYF; CDR3 DNA: TGCAGTGCTAGTTTGGGGAGTACGCAGTATTTT
V gene: TRBV4-2; J gene: TRBJ1-2; clone size: .; D gene: TRBD1; CDR3 protein: CASSQEGQGLYGYTF; CDR3 DNA: TGTGCCAGCAGCCAAGAGGGACAGGGACTATATGGCTACACCTTC
V gene: TRBV30; J gene: TRBJ2-2; clone size: .; D gene: .; CDR3 protein: CAWNGYPGELFF; CDR3 DNA: TGTGCCTGGAACGGGTATCCCGGGGAGCTGTTTTTT
V gene: TRBV12-3/TRBV12-4; J gene: TRBJ1-6; clone size: .; D gene: TRBD1; CDR3 protein: CASREGQGANSPLHF; CDR3 DNA: TGTGCCAGCAGGGAGGGACAGGGGGCGAATTCACCCCTCCACTTT
V gene: TRBV19; J gene: TRBJ1-5; clone size: few; D gene: .; CDR3 protein: CASSMGRPDQPQHF; CDR3 DNA: TGTGCCAGTAGTATGGGCAGGCCAGATCAGCCCCAGCATTTT
V gene: TRBV3-1; J gene: TRBJ2-1; clone size: many; D gene: .; CDR3 protein: CASSQQGREQFF; CDR3 DNA: TGTGCCAGCAGCCAACAGGGAAGGGAGCAGTTCTTC
V gene: TRBV7-2; J gene: TRBJ2-5; clone size: .; D gene: .; CDR3 protein: CASSLGTGTPVETQYF; CDR3 DNA: TGTGCCAGCAGCTTAGGGACCGGGACCCCGGTGGAGACCCAGTACTTC
V gene: TRBV4-2; J gene: TRBJ2-7; clone size: many; D gene: TRBD1; CDR3 protein: CASSPRTGEYYEQYF; CDR3 DNA: TGTGCCAGCAGCCCCCGGACAGGGGAGTACTACGAGCAGTACTTC
V gene: TRBV9; J gene: TRBJ1-1; clone size: many; D gene: .; CDR3 protein: CASSVAPNTEAFF; CDR3 DNA: TGTGCCAGCAGCGTAGCCCCGAACACTGAAGCTTTCTTT
V gene: TRBV12-5; J gene: TRBJ2-4; clone size: few; D gene: .; CDR3 protein: CASGLALPGTTKNIQYF; CDR3 DNA: TGTGCTAGTGGTTTGGCCCTGCCCGGGACAACGAAAAACATTCAGTACTTC
V gene: TRBV7-9; J gene: TRBJ2-1; clone size: few; D gene: TRBD2; CDR3 protein: CASSRTSGIDEQFF; CDR3 DNA: TGTGCCAGCAGCCGGACTAGCGGGATCGATGAGCAGTTCTTC
V gene: TRBV20-1; J gene: TRBJ2-4; clone size: .; D gene: .; CDR3 protein: CSAVVGEAKNIQYF; CDR3 DNA: TGCAGTGCTGTCGTAGGCGAAGCCAAAAACATTCAGTACTTC
V gene: TRBV4-1; J gene: TRBJ2-7; clone size: .; D gene: TRBD2; CDR3 protein: CASSQVSFRTSYMYEQYF; CDR3 DNA: TGCGCCAGCAGCCAAGTGTCGTTTAGGACTAGCTATATGTACGAGCAGTACTTC
V gene: TRBV24-1; J gene: TRBJ2-1; clone size: .; D gene: .; CDR3 protein: CATSDPRVAPLEQFF; CDR3 DNA: TGTGCCACCAGTGACCCCCGGGTAGCGCCCCTCGAGCAGTTCTTC
V gene: TRBV20-1; J gene: TRBJ2-1; clone size: few; D gene: TRBD2; CDR3 protein: CSAGSSGGYNEQFF; CDR3 DNA: TGCAGTGCCGGATCTAGCGGGGGGTACAATGAGCAGTTCTTC
V gene: TRBV15; J gene: TRBJ2-1; clone size: .; D gene: .; CDR3 protein: CATSRALESAEQFF; CDR3 DNA: TGTGCCACCAGCAGAGCCCTAGAGTCGGCGGAGCAGTTCTTC
V gene: TRBV4-1; J gene: TRBJ2-1; clone size: many; D gene: TRBD2; CDR3 protein: CASSQAGGTYNEQFF; CDR3 DNA: TGCGCCAGCAGCCAAGCGGGAGGAACCTACAATGAGCAGTTCTTC
V gene: TRBV10-3; J gene: TRBJ1-5; clone size: .; D gene: .; CDR3 protein: CAISEQLGGQPQHF; CDR3 DNA: TGTGCCATCAGTGAACAGCTTGGAGGGCAGCCCCAGCATTTT
V gene: TRBV27; J gene: TRBJ1-6; clone size: many; D gene: .; CDR3 protein: CASSVDLLASPLHF; CDR3 DNA: TGTGCCAGCAGTGTCGACCTGCTTGCATCACCCCTCCACTTT
V gene: TRBV12-3/TRBV12-4; J gene: TRBJ2-5; clone size: many; D gene: .; CDR3 protein: CASSLTETQYF; CDR3 DNA: TGTGCCAGCAGCCTGACAGAGACCCAGTACTTC
V gene: TRBV6-6; J gene: TRBJ2-7; clone size: .; D gene: .; CDR3 protein: CASVVGHEQYF; CDR3 DNA: TGTGCCAGCGTGGTAGGCCACGAGCAGTACTTC
V gene: TRBV15; J gene: TRBJ2-3; clone size: .; D gene: TRBD2; CDR3 protein: CATSRDRPGTSARDTQYF; CDR3 DNA: TGTGCCACCAGCAGAGACCGACCTGGGACTAGCGCTAGAGATACGCAGTATTTT
V gene: TRBV7-9; J gene: TRBJ2-5; clone size: few; D gene: TRBD1; CDR3 protein: CASSSTRTGVQETQYF; CDR3 DNA: TGTGCCAGCAGTTCTACTAGGACAGGGGTCCAAGAGACCCAGTACTTC
V gene: TRBV29-1; J gene: TRBJ1-2; clone size: .; D gene: .; CDR3 protein: CSVEEKLNYGYTF; CDR3 DNA: TGCAGCGTTGAAGAAAAGCTTAACTATGGCTACACCTTC
V gene: TRBV4-3; J gene: TRBJ2-2; clone size: .; D gene: TRBD1; CDR3 protein: CASSLGTAGELFF; CDR3 DNA: TGCGCCAGCAGCCTTGGGACAGCCGGGGAGCTGTTTTTT
V gene: TRBV28; J gene: TRBJ1-6; clone size: few; D gene: .; CDR3 protein: CASSRGPPGNSPLHF; CDR3 DNA: TGTGCCAGCAGCCGAGGCCCGCCTGGTAATTCACCCCTCCACTTT
V gene: TRBV7-9; J gene: TRBJ2-7; clone size: few; D gene: .; CDR3 protein: CASSFVTLPDSYEQYF; CDR3 DNA: TGTGCCAGCAGCTTCGTTACCTTACCTGACTCCTACGAGCAGTACTTC
V gene: TRBV4-3; J gene: TRBJ2-7; clone size: .; D gene: TRBD2; CDR3 protein: CASSQDYRGSTYEQYF; CDR3 DNA: TGCGCCAGCAGCCAAGATTATCGCGGGAGTACCTACGAGCAGTACTTC
V gene: TRBV30; J gene: TRBJ2-7; clone size: few; D gene: .; CDR3 protein: CAWSVGQNYEQYF; CDR3 DNA: TGTGCCTGGAGTGTGGGTCAAAACTACGAGCAGTACTTC
V gene: TRBV27; J gene: TRBJ2-3; clone size: .; D gene: TRBD2; CDR3 protein: CASSLWGLAGVSTDTQYF; CDR3 DNA: TGTGCCAGCAGTTTATGGGGACTAGCGGGAGTCTCCACAGATACGCAGTATTTT
V gene: TRBV4-3; J gene: TRBJ2-7; clone size: .; D gene: TRBD2; CDR3 protein: CASSPTTSGNYEQYF; CDR3 DNA: TGCGCCAGCAGCCCAACGACTAGCGGGAACTACGAGCAGTACTTC
V gene: TRBV11-2; J gene: TRBJ2-1; clone size: many; D gene: TRBD2; CDR3 protein: CASSRRKAGGYNEQFF; CDR3 DNA: TGTGCCAGCAGCCGCCGGAAAGCGGGAGGGTACAATGAGCAGTTCTTC
V gene: TRBV5-1; J gene: TRBJ2-5; clone size: few; D gene: TRBD2; CDR3 protein: CASSLVLASETQYF; CDR3 DNA: TGCGCCAGCAGCTTGGTACTAGCGTCGGAGACCCAGTACTTC